Following are 11 T cell receptor beta chains from one sample sequenced in a study of radiation and T cells in renal cell carcinoma. Time point given: blood 2 weeks post-SBRT. Treatment defined: 15 Gy SBRT to primary tumor, nephrectomy 4 weeks later. Sequencing was performed with immunoSEQ multiplex PCR; in TCRdb, only in-frame clones are kept and a portion is missing. Counted here are 100,000 to 150,000 clones, about four fifths occurring once; the ten biggest clones make up 5.8%. Material: blood, obtained from a patient whose treatment included radiotherapy and nephrectomy. Receptor source: a man aged 50 to 60 with renal cell carcinoma.

This clone was observed a handful of times. The V and J genes are TRBV19 and TRBJ1-2, with D possibly being TRBD1 (6 bases). Germline CDR1 reads LNHDA; CDR2 reads SQIVND (reference sequence). This CDR3 comprises 14 residues. V lost 7 bases and J 6 bases, leaving 18 bases between the germline ends. The CDR3 DNA sequence: TGTGCCAGTACCCCCAGGGTCAGGGGCGATGGCTACACCTTC. Translated: CASTPRVRGDGYTF. The variable domain in full, with the rest retrieved from reference TRBV19 and TRBJ1-2, is DGGITQSPKYLFRKEGQNVTLSCEQNLNHDAMYWYRQDPGQGLRLIYYSQIVNDFQKGDIAEGYSVSREKKESFPLTVTSAQKNPTAFYLCASTPRVRGDGYTFGSGTRLTVV.

The chain recombines TRBV7-9 with TRBJ2-2, with D perhaps matching TRBD2 (5 bases). CDR1 is SEHNR and CDR2 is FQNEAQ in the germline V gene (reference sequence). The V end lost 5 bases, the J end lost 6 bases, and 16 bases lay between the germline ends. The CDR3 covers 15 residues. In DNA, the CDR3 is TGTGCCAGCAGCACCGTTAGGGAGTACGCCGGGGAGCTGTTTTTT. Translating it yields CASSTVREYAGELFF.

This chain connects TRBV19 to TRBJ1-3; no definite D call. This CDR3 contains 16 residues. Germline CDR1 LNHDA, CDR2 SQIVND (reference sequence). V lost 7 bases and J lost 8, with 24 bases in between. The CDR3 spells CASTENEAPSGYTIYF. CDR3 coding DNA: TGTGCCAGTACCGAGAATGAGGCACCATCAGGATACACCATATATTTT.

The chain couples TRBV6-5 to TRBJ2-3, with D tentatively TRBD1 or TRBD2 (5 bases each). V gave up 4 bases and J gave up 13 bases, with 15 bases separating them. Germline values: CDR1 MNHEY, CDR2 SVGAGI. The CDR3 has 12 residues. The CDR3 loop is CASSFLRDVEYF. The CDR3 DNA reads TGTGCCAGCAGTTTTCTCAGGGACGTGGAGTATTTT.

The gene calls are TRBV11-2 and TRBJ2-2; D perhaps matches TRBD1 (6 bases). Per germline, CDR1 SGHAT and CDR2 FQNNGV. The CDR3 extends over 14 amino acids. V lost 5 bases, J lost 5 bases, and 12 bases lay in between. CDR3 protein: CASSLQGRTGELFF. The CDR3 DNA reads TGTGCCAGCAGCCTACAGGGTAGGACCGGGGAGCTGTTTTTT.

CDR3 nucleotide sequence: TGTGCCAGCAGCGCGGACGGGACGTCTGGAAACACCATATATTTT. Protein: CASSADGTSGNTIYF. The chain combines TRBV5-4 with TRBJ1-3, with D possibly matching TRBD1 (5 bases). Germline V gives CDR1 SGHNT, CDR2 YYREEE (reference sequence). The CDR3 runs 15 residues. The germline V and J ends were trimmed by 4 bases and 1 base, with 12 bases remaining between them. Variable domain in full (rest from reference TRBV5-4 and TRBJ1-3): ETGVTQSPTHLIKTRGQQVTLRCSSQSGHNTVSWYQQALGQGPQFIFQYYREEENGRGNFPPRFSGLQFPNYSSELNVNALELDDSALYLCASSADGTSGNTIYFGEGSWLTVV.

In its sample, this clone was seen once. The V and J genes are TRBV30 and TRBJ2-7, with D tentatively TRBD1 (6 bases). This CDR3 contains 11 residues. The germline V gene encodes CDR1 GTSNPN and CDR2 SVGIG (reference sequence). Between the trimmed V and J ends, which lost 8 bases and 2 bases, there was a span of 10 bases. The CDR3 nucleotides are TGTGCCCATTCAGGGGCCTACGAGCAGTACTTC. Amino acids: CAHSGAYEQYF.

V and J are TRBV5-5 and TRBJ2-1; D is ambiguous. This CDR3 is built from 12 residues. The V end lost 0 bases, the J end lost 9 bases, and 7 bases lay between the germline ends. The V gene's germline CDR1 is SGHKS and CDR2 YYEKEE (reference sequence). CDR3 coding DNA: TGTGCCAGCAGCTTGGGACTTCTTGAGCAGTTCTTC. It translates to CASSLGLLEQFF.

The rearrangement uses TRBV9 and TRBJ2-1; 7 nucleotides agree with TRBD2. Germline loops: CDR1 SGDLS, CDR2 YYNGEE. This CDR3 is built from 15 residues. The J segment lost 4 bases and the V segment lost 4 bases, leaving 8 bases of the junction unmatched. Here the CDR3 reads CASSHSNSGYNEQFF. In DNA, the CDR3 is TGTGCCAGCAGCCATTCCAATAGCGGGTACAATGAGCAGTTCTTC.

In its sample, this clone was seen a few times. The chain links TRBV7-2 to TRBJ1-2; maybe TRBD1 (6 bases). Per the germline V gene, CDR1 is SGHTA and CDR2 is FQGNSA. Trimming removed 5 bases from V and 3 bases from J, with 16 bases in between. This CDR3 spans 15 amino acids. CDR3 sequence (DNA): TGTGCCAGCAGCGTCCGGGCAGGGGAACACTATGGCTACACCTTC. It encodes CASSVRAGEHYGYTF.

The CDR3 bases are TGTGCCAGCAGCGTCGGGACTAGCGGGTTTCCGTTCTTC. Residues: CASSVGTSGFPFF. The chain is built from TRBV7-2 and TRBJ2-1; 12 nucleotides line up with TRBD2. Germline trimming cut 5 bases from V and 15 bases from J; bases unmatched to any gene: 8. Germline V lookup: CDR1 SGHTA, CDR2 FQGNSA. CDR3 size: 13 residues.